This T cell receptor (beta chain) was obtained from a study of blood T cells in healthy people across ages. General study points: Older individuals had lower TCR beta diversity per million T cells (the decline was roughly linear).

The CDR3 has 13 amino acids. After removal of 6 bases from V and 6 bases from J, the junction contained 5 bases not matched to a gene. This clonotype showed up just a few times. Its specificity is unknown. Those donating, healthy Caucasian individuals from Russia, were aged about 6 to 95. Peripheral blood samples of around 11 milliliters were drawn from each donor. RNA extraction gave at least 5.5 micrograms of total RNA per sample. Combining a sample-barcoded 5' primer with a J-beta primer mix, a second PCR ran for roughly 7 to 11 cycles. TCRdb passed the 5' RACE reads through MiXCR, listing each CDR3 protein once. Among about 1.1 million distinct CDR3 sequences, roughly two fifths were seen once, and the ten largest hold roughly 14%.

The sequence derives from a man aged 18 to 35 in good health. The sequenced sample was blood. The chain combines TRBV12-3 or TRBV12-4 with TRBJ1-5, with 7 bases lining up with TRBD1. The DNA for the CDR3 is TGTGCCAGCAGCCAGACAGGGACTCAGCCCCAGCATTTT. Translating it yields CASSQTGTQPQHF.